Listed below are T cell receptor beta chains from one sample, sequenced in a study of human T cells and chemical hapten exposure. TCRdb re-called the RACE reads with MiXCR, one entry per CDR3 protein. The sample has about 250,000 distinct CDR3 sequences, around 7.3% seen once. Here the sequenced sample was whole blood, taken in connection with sensitization to the hapten diphenylcyclopropenone (DPC). The receptors were sampled from a man between 18 and 29 years old with alopecia areata. Some clones in this sample may be carry-over from other donors' samples. Both conserved end residues are part of each CDR3. Each record gives: J gene, D gene, clone size, V gene, CDR3 protein, CDR3 DNA. A D gene is named only where the DNA matches it firmly. Size tells how often a clone was seen (once, few, many) or the class of an expanded clone, and some rows leave it out.

j_gene: TRBJ1-2; d_gene: .; abundance: few; v_gene: TRBV20-1; CDR3aa: CSARDQAGFCF; CDR3nt: TGCAGTGCTAGAGATCAAGCGGGGTTTTGTTTC
j_gene: TRBJ1-2; d_gene: TRBD1; abundance: few; v_gene: TRBV7-2; CDR3aa: CASSIGQGRHGYTF; CDR3nt: TGTGCCAGCAGCATAGGACAGGGACGACATGGCTACACCTTC
j_gene: TRBJ2-1; d_gene: .; abundance: .; v_gene: TRBV5-1; CDR3aa: CASSLARTVSSYNEQFF; CDR3nt: TGCGCCAGCAGCTTGGCCCGGACAGTTTCCTCCTACAATGAGCAGTTCTTC
j_gene: TRBJ2-5; d_gene: .; abundance: many; v_gene: TRBV7-9; CDR3aa: CASSSPTQETQYF; CDR3nt: TGTGCCAGCAGCTCTCCGACCCAAGAGACCCAGTACTTC
j_gene: TRBJ2-1; d_gene: .; abundance: few; v_gene: TRBV20-1; CDR3aa: CSAREGWRSYNEQFF; CDR3nt: TGCAGTGCTAGAGAAGGGTGGCGCTCCTACAATGAGCAGTTCTTC
j_gene: TRBJ2-3; d_gene: .; abundance: few; v_gene: TRBV4-3; CDR3aa: CASSYRESDTQYF; CDR3nt: TGCGCCAGCAGCTACCGCGAATCAGATACGCAGTATTTT
j_gene: TRBJ1-2; d_gene: .; abundance: few; v_gene: TRBV6-6; CDR3aa: CASSRDRTFYGYTF; CDR3nt: TGTGCCAGCAGCCGCGACAGGACTTTCTATGGCTACACCTTC
j_gene: TRBJ1-1; d_gene: .; abundance: .; v_gene: TRBV7-3; CDR3aa: CGSSLNPTGNTEAFF; CDR3nt: TGTGGCAGCAGCTTAAACCCGACAGGGAACACTGAAGCTTTCTTT
j_gene: TRBJ2-5; d_gene: .; abundance: .; v_gene: TRBV7-9; CDR3aa: CASSLDFTGNKETQYF; CDR3nt: TGTGCCAGCAGCTTAGATTTTACAGGAAATAAAGAGACCCAGTACTTC
j_gene: TRBJ1-1; d_gene: TRBD1; abundance: .; v_gene: TRBV3-1; CDR3aa: CASSQGARGHRTEAFF; CDR3nt: TGTGCCAGCAGCCAAGGGGCCAGGGGGCATCGGACTGAAGCTTTCTTT
j_gene: TRBJ1-1; d_gene: TRBD1; abundance: many; v_gene: TRBV6-5; CDR3aa: CASSYSTGVTEAFF; CDR3nt: TGTGCCAGCAGTTACTCGACAGGGGTCACTGAAGCTTTCTTT
j_gene: TRBJ1-3; d_gene: .; abundance: .; v_gene: TRBV6-5; CDR3aa: CASSYSGLLGNTIYF; CDR3nt: TGTGCCAGCAGTTATTCGGGGCTCCTGGGAAACACCATATATTTT
j_gene: TRBJ2-3; d_gene: TRBD1; abundance: few; v_gene: TRBV7-9; CDR3aa: CASSLRPGQEGTDTQYF; CDR3nt: TGTGCCAGCAGCTTGAGGCCGGGACAGGAGGGGACAGATACGCAGTATTTT
j_gene: TRBJ2-1; d_gene: .; abundance: .; v_gene: TRBV18; CDR3aa: CASSPGTDNEQFF; CDR3nt: TGTGCCAGCTCACCCGGGACGGACAATGAGCAGTTCTTC
j_gene: TRBJ2-7; d_gene: .; abundance: .; v_gene: TRBV4-2; CDR3aa: CASSQEGAGSYEQYF; CDR3nt: TGTGCCAGCAGCCAAGAAGGGGCAGGGTCCTACGAGCAGTACTTC
j_gene: TRBJ2-5; d_gene: .; abundance: .; v_gene: TRBV4-1; CDR3aa: CASSQDEAGAKETQYF; CDR3nt: TGCGCCAGCAGCCAAGATGAGGCGGGGGCCAAAGAGACCCAGTACTTC
j_gene: TRBJ1-4; d_gene: TRBD1; abundance: few; v_gene: TRBV7-9; CDR3aa: CASSDPTGTNEKLFF; CDR3nt: TGTGCCAGCAGCGATCCGACAGGGACTAATGAAAAACTGTTTTTT
j_gene: TRBJ2-1; d_gene: TRBD2; abundance: many; v_gene: TRBV29-1; CDR3aa: CSVDSEKAGAYYNEQFF; CDR3nt: TGCAGCGTTGACAGCGAAAAAGCGGGGGCCTACTACAATGAGCAGTTCTTC